This T cell receptor beta chain emerged from a study of Graves' ophthalmopathy and Graves' hyperthyroidism. Transcripts of RNA were the source for amplifying TCR beta CDR3 regions. First-round RT-PCR employed HTBI primers, with a second-round multiplex PCR after it. TCRdb reprocessed the multiplex PCR reads via MiXCR and lists one record per CDR3 protein. The repertoire holds a few hundred thousand distinct CDR3 sequences, with approximately 18% as singletons. The CDR3 has 14 amino acids. V was cut by 2 bases and J by 0 bases, with 7 bases left in between. Germline assignment: CDR1 LNHDA and CDR2 SQIVND (reference sequence). This clonotype was observed many times. Reliance was placed on clinical symptoms, serum thyroxine, TRAb, thyroid ultrasound and orbital computed tomography for diagnosis.

Sequencing used peripheral blood. This receptor was identified in an adult woman with stable Graves' hyperthyroidism. This rearrangement joins TRBV19 to TRBJ1-1; no clear D. CDR3 region: CASSISLMNTEAFF. The CDR3 DNA reads as TGTGCCAGTAGTATATCGTTAATGAACACTGAAGCTTTCTTT.